The rows below give T cell receptor beta chains drawn from one sample of a study of post-analysis software for immune sequencing data. Each CDR3 protein is one row after TCRdb ran MiXCR on the PCR reads. This sample carries around 700,000 distinct CDR3 sequences, around 64% of them seen once, and the ten largest clones take 11%. Input material: blood. The receptors here all came from a girl aged 2 to 9 with multiple sclerosis. Each CDR3 is given with its conserved first and last residue. A D gene is named only where the DNA matches it firmly. Part of the rows lack a size; the others show once, few, many or a class for expanded clones.

d_call	j_call	v_call	clone_size	cdr3_aa	cdr3_nt
-	TRBJ2-1	TRBV5-1	-	CASSPGQYGSERFF	TGCGCCAGCAGCCCGGGACAGTACGGGAGTGAGCGGTTCTTC
TRBD1	TRBJ1-5	TRBV7-2	few	CASSSGQAHQPQHF	TGTGCCAGCAGCTCTGGACAGGCGCATCAGCCCCAGCATTTT
TRBD2	TRBJ2-3	TRBV10-2	few	CASSASGGGDTQYF	TGCGCCAGCAGTGCGAGCGGGGGAGGGGATACGCAGTATTTT
TRBD2	TRBJ2-5	TRBV5-1	many	CASSLGTSGRETQYF	TGTGCCAGCAGCTTGGGGACTAGCGGGAGAGAGACCCAGTACTTC
-	TRBJ2-3	TRBV5-1	-	CASSSGLTSTDTQYF	TGCGCCAGCAGCTCAGGGCTCACAAGCACAGATACGCAGTATTTT
-	TRBJ2-3	TRBV10-3	-	CAISPGAADTQYF	TGTGCCATCAGCCCAGGCGCGGCAGATACGCAGTATTTT
TRBD2	TRBJ2-3	TRBV5-5	-	CASSLVPSGDTQYF	TGTGCCAGCAGCTTGGTGCCTAGCGGAGATACGCAGTATTTT
-	TRBJ1-1	TRBV5-5	-	CASVEAGTVNTEAFF	TGTGCCAGCGTGGAGGCTGGGACGGTGAACACTGAAGCTTTCTTT
-	TRBJ2-1	TRBV9	few	CASSVGWDNEQFF	TGTGCCAGCAGCGTAGGGTGGGACAATGAGCAGTTCTTC
-	TRBJ1-6	TRBV12-3/TRBV12-4	-	CASSPGRDNSPLHF	TGTGCCAGCAGTCCCGGACGGGATAATTCACCCCTCCACTTT
-	TRBJ2-3	TRBV7-6	-	CASSPGRLTDTQYF	TGTGCCAGCAGCCCGGGACGCCTCACAGATACGCAGTATTTT